Following are 7 T cell receptor beta chains from one sample sequenced in a study of breast tumors, draining lymph nodes, adjacent tissues. TCRdb re-analysed the multiplex PCR reads in MiXCR, keeping a single row per CDR3 protein. The sample shows under 250,000 distinct CDR3 sequences, 32% of them seen only once. Axillary draining lymph nodes of breast cancer patients supplied the node samples. The sequenced material came from axillary lymph node tissue. The receptors come from a female donor with breast cancer. Some clones in this sample may be carry-over from other donors' samples.

The sample holds many counts of this clonotype. The rearrangement uses TRBV20-1 and TRBJ2-2, with 8 positions matching TRBD1. The V gene end was trimmed by 1 base and the J gene end by 5 bases; junction bases not matched to a gene: 6. The germline gives CDR1 DFQATT, CDR2 SNEGSKA (reference sequence). This CDR3 comprises 15 residues. The CDR3 loop is CSARAAGQVTGELFF. Written as DNA, the CDR3 is TGCAGTGCTAGAGCCGCGGGACAGGTGACCGGGGAGCTGTTTTTT.

V is TRBV7-2 and J is TRBJ2-3; the D gene could be TRBD1 or TRBD2 (5 bases each). The CDR3 extends over 13 amino acids. The germline V gene has CDR1 SGHTA and CDR2 FQGNSA. Deletions cut 6 bases from V and 6 bases from J, with 13 bases between. CDR3 amino acids: CASRAGAGDTQYF. The CDR3 DNA follows: TGTGCCAGCAGAGCCGGGGCAGGGGATACGCAGTATTTT. Full variable domain (remainder filled in from reference TRBV7-2 and TRBJ2-3): GAGVSQSPSNKVTEKGKDVELRCDPISGHTALYWYRQSLGQGLEFLIYFQGNSAPDKSGLPSDRFSAERTGGSVSTLTIQRTQQEDSAVYLCASRAGAGDTQYFGPGTRLTVL.

This clonotype appeared once. CDR3 bases: TGTGCCAGCAGCCCACGAGGACTCCGGGAGACCCAGTACTTC. Protein sequence: CASSPRGLRETQYF. The chain joins TRBV7-8 to TRBJ2-5; weak D call: TRBD2 (5 bases). From germline, CDR1 is SGHVS and CDR2 FQNEAQ. Trimming removed 5 bases from V and 5 bases from J, with 15 bases in between. This CDR3 is 14 amino acids long.

The V and J genes are TRBV6-1 and TRBJ1-5; possibly TRBD1 for D (5 bases). The CDR3 runs 15 residues. Germline CDR1 reads MNHNS; CDR2 reads SASEGT. The V and J ends lost 5 bases and 1 base respectively, with 12 bases between them. This CDR3 is CASSRPRESNQPQHF. In DNA form, the CDR3 reads TGTGCCAGCAGTCGGCCCAGGGAGAGCAATCAGCCCCAGCATTTT.

The chain carries TRBV10-3 and TRBJ2-5; TRBD2 aligns across 9 bases. CDR3 length: 13 amino acids. The V gene end was trimmed by 11 bases and the J gene end by 13 bases; junction bases not matched to a gene: 17. The germline V gene encodes CDR1 ENHRY and CDR2 SYGVKD. The CDR3, as DNA: TGTGCCGCCGGACTGGCAGCGGGAGGTCCTTGGTACTTC. This translates into CAAGLAAGGPWYF.

Of note for this clonotype: A much more abundant neighbour one base away suggests this may be a read error. V and J are TRBV6-5 and TRBJ2-2; TRBD2 is a possible D gene (5 bases). V was shortened by 6 bases and J by 1 base, with 12 bases between the two germline ends. This CDR3 is 15 amino acids long. CDR1 and CDR2 (germline): MNHEY, SVGAGI. The CDR3 spells CASSYGKWNTGELFF. Written as DNA, the CDR3 is TGTGCCAGCAGCTACGGGAAATGGAACACCGGGGAGCTGTTTTTT.

This clonotype was counted at least ten times. The rearrangement links TRBV24-1 to TRBJ1-2, with D perhaps matching TRBD1 (5 bases). Germline V gene sequence: CDR1 KGHDR, CDR2 SFDVKD. Between the trimmed V and J ends, which lost 3 bases and 3 bases, there was a span of 13 bases. The CDR3 runs 15 residues. CDR3 protein: CATSDPGTGDYGYTF. Here the CDR3 DNA reads TGTGCCACCAGTGATCCTGGGACGGGAGACTATGGCTACACCTTC.